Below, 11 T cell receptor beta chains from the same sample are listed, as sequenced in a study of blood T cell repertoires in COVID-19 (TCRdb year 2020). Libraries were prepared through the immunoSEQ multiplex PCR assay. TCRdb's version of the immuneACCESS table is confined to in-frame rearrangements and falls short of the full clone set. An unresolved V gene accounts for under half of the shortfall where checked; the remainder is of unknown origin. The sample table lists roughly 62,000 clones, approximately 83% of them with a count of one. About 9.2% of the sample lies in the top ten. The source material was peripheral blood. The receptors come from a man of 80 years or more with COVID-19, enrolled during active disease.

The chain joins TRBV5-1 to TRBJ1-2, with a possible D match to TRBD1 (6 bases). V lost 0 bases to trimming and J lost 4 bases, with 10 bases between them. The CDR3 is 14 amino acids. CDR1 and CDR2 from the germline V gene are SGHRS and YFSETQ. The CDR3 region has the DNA TGCGCCAGCAGCTTGGTCCAGGGGTCCTATGGCTACACCTTC. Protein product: CASSLVQGSYGYTF.

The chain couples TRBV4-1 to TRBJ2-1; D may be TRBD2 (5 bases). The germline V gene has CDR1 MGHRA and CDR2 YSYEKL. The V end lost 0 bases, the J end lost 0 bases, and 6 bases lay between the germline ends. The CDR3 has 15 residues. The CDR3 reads CASSQDRGSYNEQFF. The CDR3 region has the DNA TGCGCCAGCAGCCAAGATCGGGGCTCCTACAATGAGCAGTTCTTC.

The CDR3 sequence: CASSQQPGTRYEQYV. The CDR3 nucleotides are TGTGCCAGCAGCCAGCAGCCCGGGACAAGATACGAGCAGTACGTC. The rearrangement links TRBV3-1 (or the pseudogene TRBV3-2) to TRBJ2-7, with TRBD1 as a possible D gene (6 bases). The CDR3 extends over 15 amino acids. V lost 3 bases to trimming and J lost 4 bases, with 16 bases between them. The germline CDR1 and CDR2 sequences are LGHDT and YNNKEL (reference sequence).

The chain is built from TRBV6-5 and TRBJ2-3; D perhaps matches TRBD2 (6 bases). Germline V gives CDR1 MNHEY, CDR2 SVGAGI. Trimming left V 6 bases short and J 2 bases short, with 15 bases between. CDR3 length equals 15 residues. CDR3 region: CASSRGGGITDTQYF. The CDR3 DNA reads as TGTGCCAGCAGCAGAGGTGGGGGGATCACAGATACGCAGTATTTT.

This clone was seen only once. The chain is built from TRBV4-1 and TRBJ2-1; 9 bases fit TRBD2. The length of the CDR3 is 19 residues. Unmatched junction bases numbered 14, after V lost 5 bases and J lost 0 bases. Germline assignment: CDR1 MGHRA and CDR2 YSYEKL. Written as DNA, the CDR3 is TGCGCCAGCAGCTCCCGGGCGGGAGGGTCTTCTAGCTCCTACAATGAGCAGTTCTTC. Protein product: CASSSRAGGSSSSYNEQFF.

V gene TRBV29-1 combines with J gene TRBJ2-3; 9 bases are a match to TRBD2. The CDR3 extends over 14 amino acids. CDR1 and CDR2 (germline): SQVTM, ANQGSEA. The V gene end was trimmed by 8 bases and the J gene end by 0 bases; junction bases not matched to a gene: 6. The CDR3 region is CSLATSGSTDTQYF. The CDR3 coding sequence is TGCAGCCTGGCGACTAGCGGAAGCACAGATACGCAGTATTTT.

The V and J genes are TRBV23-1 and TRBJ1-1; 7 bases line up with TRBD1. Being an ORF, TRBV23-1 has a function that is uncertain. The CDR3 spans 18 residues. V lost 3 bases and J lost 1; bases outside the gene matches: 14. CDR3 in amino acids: CASSQPDRVVRSNTEAFF. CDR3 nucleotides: TGCGCCAGCAGTCAGCCCGACAGGGTGGTGAGGTCGAACACTGAAGCTTTCTTT.

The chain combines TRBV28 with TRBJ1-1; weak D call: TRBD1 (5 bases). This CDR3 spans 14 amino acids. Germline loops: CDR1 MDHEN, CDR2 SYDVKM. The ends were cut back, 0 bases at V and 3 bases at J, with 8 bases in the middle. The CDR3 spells CASSLWGRDTEAFF. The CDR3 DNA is TGTGCCAGCAGTTTATGGGGCAGGGACACTGAAGCTTTCTTT.

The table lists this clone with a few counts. The CDR3: CASSLPEGSYEQYF. CDR3 DNA: TGTGCCAGCAGCCTCCCGGAGGGGTCCTACGAGCAGTACTTC. This chain links TRBV7-2 with TRBJ2-7; weak D call: TRBD2 (6 bases). Germline V gene sequence: CDR1 SGHTA, CDR2 FQGNSA. V lost 5 bases and J lost 1, with 12 bases in between. The CDR3 spans 14 residues.

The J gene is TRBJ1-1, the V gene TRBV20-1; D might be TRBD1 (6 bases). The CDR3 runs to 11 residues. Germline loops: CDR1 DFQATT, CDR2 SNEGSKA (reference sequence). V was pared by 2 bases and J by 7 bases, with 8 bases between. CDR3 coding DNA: TGCAGTGCTAGACAGACAGGTGAAGCTTTCTTT. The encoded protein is CSARQTGEAFF.

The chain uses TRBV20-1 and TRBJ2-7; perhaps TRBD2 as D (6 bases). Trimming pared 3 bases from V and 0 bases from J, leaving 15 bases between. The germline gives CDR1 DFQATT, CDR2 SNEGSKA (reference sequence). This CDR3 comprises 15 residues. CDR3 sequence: CSASLYRLDSYEQYF. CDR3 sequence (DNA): TGCAGTGCTAGTCTATATCGACTAGACTCCTACGAGCAGTACTTC.